The 5 T cell receptor beta chains presented below share a single source sample, sequenced in a study of technical replicates of blood from a handful of donors. Some clones are missing from TCRdb's copy, which holds only in-frame ones; the method was immunoSEQ multiplex PCR. The table shows some 31,000 clones, with more than 80% occurring only once. The sequenced material came from PBMCs. The receptors were gathered from a human donor in good health. Some clones in this sample may be carry-over from other donors' samples.

V usage is TRBV9 and J usage is TRBJ2-7; 7 positions agree with TRBD2. Per germline, CDR1 SGDLS and CDR2 YYNGEE. This CDR3 has 14 amino acids. Trimming at V came to 0 bases and at J to 3 bases, leaving 3 bases not matched to a gene. The chain's CDR3 is CASSVATGGYEQYF. The CDR3 DNA reads as TGTGCCAGCAGCGTAGCAACGGGGGGCTACGAGCAGTACTTC.

V is TRBV7-3 and J is TRBJ2-1, with 12 bases identical to TRBD2. The CDR3 is 14 residues long. With 5 bases clipped from V and 9 bases from J, the junction kept 5 bases outside the gene matches. Germline V CDR1 and CDR2: SGHTA, FQGTGA. The CDR3 sequence: CASSQTSGSVEQFF. CDR3 sequence (DNA): TGTGCCAGCAGCCAGACTAGCGGGAGCGTTGAGCAGTTCTTC.

The gene calls are TRBV2 and TRBJ1-3; 7 bases align to TRBD1. Germline CDR1 reads SNHLY; CDR2 reads FYNNEI. The CDR3 is 15 residues long. Trimming removed 5 bases from V and 4 bases from J; junction bases left unmatched: 8. CDR3 sequence: CASSSGDRDGNTIYF. DNA of the CDR3: TGTGCCAGCAGTTCGGGAGACAGGGACGGAAACACCATATATTTT.

The chain joins TRBV19 to TRBJ1-2, with 8 positions matching TRBD1. This CDR3 comprises 13 residues. Trimming at V came to 5 bases and at J to 13 bases, leaving 12 bases not matched to a gene. The germline V gene has CDR1 LNHDA and CDR2 SQIVND (reference sequence). The CDR3 reads CASSPQTGQGATF. CDR3 bases: TGTGCCAGTAGTCCCCAGACCGGCCAGGGGGCCACCTTC.

The rearrangement links TRBV7-2 to TRBJ2-1, with TRBD2 identical over 11 bases. This CDR3 region has 13 residues. J gave up 10 bases and V 8 bases, and 7 bases lay outside the gene matches. From germline, CDR1 is SGHTA and CDR2 FQGNSA. The CDR3 loop reads CASSIAGGLEQFF. The CDR3 DNA sequence: TGTGCCAGCTCGATAGCGGGGGGGCTAGAGCAGTTCTTC.